The 20 T cell receptor beta chains given below trace back to one sample, sequenced in a study of T cell repertoires in breast cancer. The expanded emulsion RT-PCR method captured paired alpha and beta chains from CD8+ T cells. Blocking oligonucleotides added to a second nested PCR suppressed unpaired genes. MiXCR, run by TCRdb on the emulsion pairing reads, gives a single entry per CDR3 protein. The sample has roughly 40,000 distinct CDR3 sequences; 45% to 50% are singletons. The source material was CD8+ T cells. These receptor sequences come from a pool of human donors with breast cancer or a healthy control (not recorded which).

In this sample, this clonotype turned up a few times. This chain joins TRBV20-1 and TRBJ1-1; possible D gene TRBD1, 6 bases. The CDR3 runs 14 residues. Germline CDR1 reads DFQATT; CDR2 reads SNEGSKA (reference sequence). V was pared by 3 bases and J by 4 bases, with 15 bases between. The CDR3 DNA reads as TGCAGTGCTAGTAAAGGGGGGTGGGTCACTGAAGCTTTCTTT. Its protein product is CSASKGGWVTEAFF.

In regard to this clonotype: Likely a read error: the CDR3 ends without its conserved phenylalanine or tryptophan. This chain links TRBV20-1 with TRBJ1-1; TRBD1 might be the D (5 bases). The CDR3 extends over 17 amino acids. Germline V gene data show CDR1 as DFQATT and CDR2 as SNEGSKA (reference sequence). Trimming removed 0 bases from V and 4 bases from J, with 21 bases in between. CDR3 sequence: CSARETVTGGFSTEAFL. The CDR3 bases are TGCAGTGCTAGAGAGACCGTCACGGGGGGGTTTAGCACTGAAGCTTTCCTT.

The chain links TRBV5-5 to TRBJ2-1; 7 bases fit TRBD2. The CDR3 loop spans 14 amino acids. CDR1 SGHKS and CDR2 YYEKEE come from the germline V gene (reference sequence). Germline trimming cut 1 base from V and 9 bases from J; bases unmatched to any gene: 7. CDR3 protein: CASSLLRERVEQFF. CDR3 DNA sequence: TGTGCCAGCAGCTTGTTGCGGGAGCGGGTTGAGCAGTTCTTC.

This clonotype was counted only a few times. The chain employs TRBV3-1 and TRBJ2-7; D uncertain. CDR3 length: 11 amino acids. Germline values: CDR1 LGHDT, CDR2 YNNKEL (reference sequence). With 0 bases removed from V and 5 bases from J, the gap between germline ends came to 2 bases. The CDR3 DNA is TGTGCCAGCAGCCAAGATCACGAGCAGTACTTC. Its translation: CASSQDHEQYF.

Here the CDR3 reads CASSGVTGELFF. In DNA form, the CDR3 reads TGTGCCAGTTCGGGTGTCACCGGGGAGCTGTTTTTT. The chain has TRBV27 and TRBJ2-2; no firm D call. This CDR3 comprises 12 residues. V lost 9 bases and J 4 bases, leaving 9 bases between the germline ends. CDR1 MNHEY and CDR2 SMNVEV come from the germline V gene (reference sequence).

This clonotype came up many times. J is TRBJ2-1 and V is TRBV20-1; D possibly matches TRBD1 or TRBD2 (9 bases each). The germline V gene has CDR1 DFQATT and CDR2 SNEGSKA (reference sequence). Trimming took off 1 base at V and 8 bases at J, with 21 bases between the two ends. The CDR3 sequence is 16 residues long. The CDR3 DNA follows: TGCAGTGCTAGAGGGACAGGGGCTAGCGGGGTTTATGAGCAGTTCTTC. As protein: CSARGTGASGVYEQFF.

Points on this clonotype: A junction end diverges from the germline sequence, so it may reflect a read error. The chain employs TRBV6-5 and TRBJ2-3, with unresolved D. The CDR3 contains 15 residues. Germline V gene lookup returns CDR1 MNHEY and CDR2 SVGAGI. The CDR3 region has the DNA TGTGCCAGCAGTTACTCGCTCCCCTCCCAGGATACGCGGTATTTT. Translation: CASSYSLPSQDTRYF.

This clonotype was picked up a small number of times. This sequence joins TRBV18 and TRBJ1-1; D gene ambiguous. The length of the CDR3 is 16 residues. The V gene lost 0 bases and the J gene lost 0 bases, with 11 bases spanning the gap. In germline, CDR1 is KGHSH, CDR2 LQKENI. DNA for the CDR3: TGTGCCAGCTCACCACCGGCAGTGACTATGAACACTGAAGCTTTCTTT. This translates into CASSPPAVTMNTEAFF. The variable domain in full, completed from reference TRBV18 and TRBJ1-1, reads NAGVMQNPRHLVRRRGQEARLRCSPMKGHSHVYWYRQLPEEGLKFMVYLQKENIIDESGMPKERFSAEFPKEGPSILRIQQVVRGDSAAYFCASSPPAVTMNTEAFFGQGTRLTVV.

This clonotype has only one observation. The V and J genes are TRBV19 and TRBJ2-2; the D is unclear. This CDR3 region has 13 residues. Per germline, CDR1 LNHDA and CDR2 SQIVND (reference sequence). Trimming cost V 7 bases and J 5 bases, with 11 bases left between them. The CDR3: CASTGMGTGELFF. DNA of the CDR3: TGTGCCAGTACAGGAATGGGTACCGGGGAGCTGTTTTTT. Supplemented by reference TRBV19 and TRBJ2-2, the full variable domain reads DGGITQSPKYLFRKEGQNVTLSCEQNLNHDAMYWYRQDPGQGLRLIYYSQIVNDFQKGDIAEGYSVSREKKESFPLTVTSAQKNPTAFYLCASTGMGTGELFFGEGSRLTVL.

The gene calls are TRBV14 and TRBJ2-3, with 7 bases matching TRBD2. The CDR3 spans 11 residues. V lost 3 bases and J lost 14; bases outside the gene matches: 5. Germline loops: CDR1 SGHDN, CDR2 FVKESK. CDR3 loop: CASSQSGIGYF. CDR3 DNA sequence: TGTGCCAGCAGCCAGAGCGGGATCGGGTATTTT.

In its sample, this clonotype was seen many times. This chain links TRBV15 with TRBJ1-2; D not certain. Germline V lookup: CDR1 LNHNV, CDR2 YYDKDF (reference sequence). The V end lost 0 bases, the J end lost 0 bases, and 2 bases lay between the germline ends. CDR3 length: 13 residues. The CDR3 coding sequence is TGTGCCACCAGCAGAGACACTAACTATGGCTACACCTTC. Translated, it gives CATSRDTNYGYTF. Filled out from reference TRBV15 and TRBJ1-2, the complete variable domain reads DAMVIQNPRYQVTQFGKPVTLSCSQTLNHNVMYWYQQKSSQAPKLLFHYYDKDFNNEADTPDNFQSRRPNTSFCFLDIRSPGLGDTAMYLCATSRDTNYGYTFGSGTRLTVV.

This sequence joins TRBV7-2 and TRBJ2-2; possibly TRBD2 for D (6 bases). Germline loops: CDR1 SGHTA, CDR2 FQGNSA. The CDR3 sequence is 15 residues long. V was pared by 4 bases and J by 5 bases, with 14 bases between. The CDR3 sequence: CASSSWREVTGELFF. CDR3 DNA sequence: TGTGCCAGCAGCTCTTGGCGGGAAGTGACCGGGGAGCTGTTTTTT.

The chain carries TRBV6-1 and TRBJ2-5, with D perhaps TRBD1 or TRBD2 (5 bases each). The V end lost 4 bases, the J end lost 1 base, and 19 bases lay between the germline ends. The CDR3 contains 17 residues. From germline, CDR1 is MNHNS and CDR2 SASEGT. The CDR3 DNA follows: TGTGCCAGCAGTGGATCTATGAGGGGCCCGTCCCAAGAGACCCAGTACTTC. This sequence encodes CASSGSMRGPSQETQYF.

CDR3 nucleotide sequence: TGCAGTGCTAGAGATCAGCGGAGCTACGAGCAGTACTTC. The encoded protein is CSARDQRSYEQYF. The V gene is TRBV20-1, the J gene TRBJ2-7, with D perhaps TRBD2 (5 bases). The CDR3 loop spans 13 amino acids. Per the germline V gene, CDR1 is DFQATT and CDR2 is SNEGSKA (reference sequence). Trimming pared 0 bases from V and 3 bases from J, leaving 9 bases between.

V and J are TRBV20-1 and TRBJ2-1, with D perhaps given as TRBD1 or TRBD2 (5 bases each). The CDR3 extends over 15 amino acids. V lost 1 base to trimming and J lost 8 bases, with 18 bases between them. CDR1 and CDR2 from the germline V gene are DFQATT and SNEGSKA (reference sequence). The CDR3 region is CSARGLGDGGYEQFF. Written as DNA, the CDR3 is TGCAGTGCTAGAGGATTGGGGGACGGCGGATATGAGCAGTTCTTC.

The table lists this clonotype with a few counts. V is TRBV7-2 and J is TRBJ2-5, with D hard to call. CDR1 and CDR2 (germline): SGHTA, FQGNSA. V shed 3 bases and J shed 1 base, with 6 bases lying between them. This CDR3 is 13 amino acids long. The CDR3: CASSFSVQETQYF. The CDR3 coding sequence is TGTGCCAGCAGCTTCAGTGTCCAAGAGACCCAGTACTTC.

V gene TRBV11-1 combines with J gene TRBJ1-3; tentative D call: TRBD1 (6 bases). Trimming shortened V by 6 bases and J by 4 bases, and 16 bases separated the two germline ends. The CDR3 is 15 residues long. CDR1 and CDR2 (germline): SGHAT, FQDESV (reference sequence). The CDR3 sequence is CASRLDWTVGNTIYF. The CDR3 DNA is TGTGCCAGCAGGTTGGATTGGACAGTCGGAAACACCATATATTTT.

This clonotype turned up a few times. A read error may be the cause here, since a much bigger clone is one base away. This rearrangement joins TRBV7-9 to TRBJ2-3, with D perhaps TRBD1 (6 bases). CDR3 size: 16 residues. The V gene's germline CDR1 is SEHNR and CDR2 FQNEAQ (reference sequence). V was clipped by 7 bases and J by 1 base, with 18 bases between them. The CDR3 DNA is TGTGCCAGCACCATTGGGGGCAGGGGCGGCACAGATACGCAGTATTTT. This gives the protein CASTIGGRGGTDTQYF.

Turning to this clonotype: Sequence at one end of the junction differs from germline and may be a read error. The CDR3 DNA reads TGTGCCGGCAGCTTCCAGGACAGGGACTACGAGCAGTACTTC. Translation gives CAGSFQDRDYEQYF. The rearrangement uses TRBV5-4 and TRBJ2-7; TRBD1 matches at 8 bases. The CDR3 loop spans 14 amino acids. Germline CDR1 reads SGHNT; CDR2 reads YYREEE (reference sequence).

The chain is built from TRBV6-1 and TRBJ1-2, with D possibly being TRBD1 (6 bases). The CDR3 runs to 14 residues. Germline V gives CDR1 MNHNS, CDR2 SASEGT. V was cut by 5 bases and J by 4 bases, with 14 bases left in between. CDR3 loop: CASSSQGVFYGYTF. The CDR3 DNA reads as TGTGCCAGCAGTTCACAGGGCGTTTTCTATGGCTACACCTTC.